This T cell receptor (beta chain) is from a study of identical twins. This clonotype has a count of ten or more. Trimming cost V 5 bases and J 7 bases, with 8 bases left between them. The CDR3 runs to 11 residues. Germline CDR1 and CDR2: SEHNR and FQNEAQ (reference sequence). From the 5' RACE reads, TCRdb called clonotypes with MiXCR, one entry per CDR3 protein. The table records about 790,000 distinct CDR3 sequences, 15% to 20% of them present only once. The same sample was also used in a study of T cells expressing NK-cell markers. That paper states: Source material for TCR beta repertoires consisted of sorted CD3+CD56+NKG2C+, CD3+CD56+NKG2C- and CD3+CD56-NKG2C+ T cells. Only alpha-beta TCR T cells were sorted in several experiments, using an anti-gamma-delta TCR antibody. Whether expanded NKG2C+ T cell clones recognized HCMV stayed uncertain.

V usage is TRBV7-9 and J usage is TRBJ1-2; D call uncertain. The receptor was isolated from a young woman in good health. Source material: PBMCs. CDR3 coding DNA: TGTGCCAGCAGCCTCGAGGGTGGCTACACCTTC. This gives the protein CASSLEGGYTF. The full variable domain, with the rest looked up from reference TRBV7-9 and TRBJ1-2, is DTGVSQNPRHKITKRGQNVTFRCDPISEHNRLYWYRQTLGQGPEFLTYFQNEAQLEKSRLLSDRFSAERPKGSFSTLEIQRTEQGDSAMYLCASSLEGGYTFGSGTRLTVV.